Shown below are 3 T cell receptor beta chains from a single sample sequenced in a study of beta chain features in type 1 diabetes (dated by TCRdb to between 2018 and 2020). What the authors observed across the whole study: In all four CD4+ subsets, TCRB CDR3 length was moderately but significantly shorter in type 1 diabetes patients.

Antigens for these TCRs are unknown. Library prep was done by the immunoSEQ multiplex PCR assay. All of the isolated RNA was reverse transcribed with the High Capacity cDNA Reverse Transcription Kit, so expressed TCRB transcripts were sequenced. TCRdb carries this immuneACCESS record with in-frame sequences only. Its versions omit some clonotypes, under half of them owing to an unresolved V gene in the studies checked, with the rest unexplained. The sample table shows over 650,000 clones, and over 12% are seen once. The ten largest clones take up approximately 0.042% of the sample. The sequenced sample consisted of naive CD4+ T cells from blood. Per the publication, the cell subset or site label means: true naive CD4+ T cells. These receptors were taken from a man between 18 and 35 years old with type 1 diabetes.

Remarks on this clone: One end of the junction is discordant with germline, which a read error may explain. This chain joins TRBV30 and TRBJ1-1, with a possible D match to TRBD1 (5 bases). The length of the CDR3 is 13 residues. CDR1 is GTSNPN, CDR2 SVGIG, per germline (reference sequence). DNA of the CDR3: TGTGCCTGGAGTGTACTCGAGGGGAGCGGAGTTGGCTTT. It encodes CAWSVLEGSGVGF.

This clone has just a few counts. V gene TRBV7-9 combines with J gene TRBJ2-2; a weak D match, TRBD2 (6 bases). V lost 3 bases and J lost 1, with 6 bases in between. The CDR3 extends over 14 amino acids. Germline V gives CDR1 SEHNR, CDR2 FQNEAQ (reference sequence). The CDR3 region has the DNA TGTGCCAGCAGCTTGCGGGAGAACACCGGGGAGCTGTTTTTT. Its translation: CASSLRENTGELFF.

This clone has just a few counts. The chain carries TRBV7-2 and TRBJ2-7, with D possibly TRBD2 on 5 matching bases. The V end was cut by 2 bases, the J end by 6 bases, with 17 bases between. Germline loops: CDR1 SGHTA, CDR2 FQGNSA. The CDR3 contains 15 residues. The CDR3 region is CASSLRVASRAEQYF. The CDR3 coding sequence is TGTGCCAGCAGCTTACGGGTAGCTTCGAGGGCCGAGCAGTACTTC.